This T cell receptor (beta chain) stems from a study of cytomegalovirus exposure and HLA in healthy donors. Germline CDR1 is SGHTA and CDR2 is FQGNSA. There are 17 residues in the CDR3. Trimming at V came to 5 bases and at J to 1 base, leaving 6 bases not matched to a gene. Researchers ran the PCR with 60 Vbeta and 13 Jbeta primers. Only in-frame clones appear in the TCRdb table, and some are missing; sequencing was by immunoSEQ multiplex PCR. Among around 130,000 clones, around 72% were seen once, and the ten largest hold roughly 3%. The rearrangement links TRBV7-2 to TRBJ2-2; 11 bases fit TRBD2. The sequenced material came from PBMCs. The TCR originated in a human donor in good health. As DNA, the CDR3 is TGTGCCAGCAGCCCTTGGACTAGCGGGCGGAACACCGGGGAGCTGTTTTTT. Protein: CASSPWTSGRNTGELFF.